Detailed here is one T cell receptor (beta chain). Its antigen is not yet known. Germline is not matched at one junction end, which may reflect a read error. The time point label here, explained by the study, means: longitudinal time-point 1 (baseline). For unsorted PBMC libraries, 2 million PBMCs were used after storage in RNAlater at -80 degrees C until RNA extraction. PBMCs were separated from peripheral blood using Ficoll-Hypaque density gradient centrifugation and then cryopreserved in liquid nitrogen. cDNA synthesis used template-switch 5'RACE with a primer carrying a 10-nucleotide random unique molecular identifier tagging each TCR transcript. Over 200 million TCR-beta sequences, covering 15-18 subjects, were produced in each sequencing run. The RNeasy kit was used for extraction of total RNA. The KAPA Real-time Library Amplification kit was used to amplify TCR-beta VDJ regions with primers for the TCR constant region and the 5'RACE anchor. A first PCR added sample indexes and Illumina adaptors, and a second PCR then raised library yield. After Ampure bead purification, the roughly 650 bp TCR product was size-selected on a 2% E-gel SizeSelection system. Before pooling, library quality was checked on a Bioanalyzer, concentration was measured with Qubit, and libraries were quantified with the Kapa Library Quantification kit. Paired-end 2 x 150 bp sequencing of the libraries was performed on an Illumina HiSeq 2500. To increase sequence diversity, roughly 24-31% phiX was spiked into each library pool. Regarding the original processing steps: Quality-filtered reads were processed with the UMI-based MiGEC pipeline, which removed over 75% of raw TCR sequences during error correction. IMGT germline references were used for aligning VDJ genes, and each clonotype was defined as a unique CDR3 amino acid sequence together with its V-J genes. VDJtools evaluated clonal expansion, Shannon diversity and CDR3 relatedness (CalcPairwiseDistances, ClusterSamples); CLCbio workbench built phylogenetic trees. A clone was classed as expanded if it had 8 or more unique UMIs, a cutoff based on coefficient-of-variation modelling across technical triplicates. The raw public reads went through TCRdb reprocessing: fastp at Q25, MiXCR clone calling, in-frame beta chains kept. Every distinct CDR3 protein forms one entry, paired with its most common genes and DNA. These V and J calls rely on TCRdb rather than the paper's analysis. Within this sample are 71,000 or so distinct CDR3 sequences, with roughly 15% of them counted one time only. The top ten constitute about 4.6% of the sample.

This sample is part of a study of neurological immune-mediated disorders (dated by TCRdb to between 2018 and 2021). The study in broad terms: The study compared peripheral blood TCR-beta repertoires of HTLV-I-associated myelopathy (HAM/TSP) patients, multiple sclerosis patients and healthy controls using UMI-based sequencing. Alongside PBMC samples, the set of more than 85 TCR-beta libraries contained longitudinal samples, technical triplicates, and paired CD4+ and CD8+ T-cell subsets that had been sorted. Each longitudinal HAM/TSP and healthy donor was sampled at 3 time-points spaced at about 3-45 month intervals. Of the 68 subjects in the cohort, about 14 were HAM/TSP patients, some 35 were multiple sclerosis patients, and around 20 were healthy controls. The full study reports these points: No identical CDR3 amino acid sequences were found to be shared among expanded clones across subjects, suggesting that TCR-beta repertoires were private in all groups. TCR clonal expansion was greatest in HAM/TSP patients and smallest in MS patients, who ranked below even healthy controls.

From the germline V gene, CDR1 is MNHEY and CDR2 is SVGAGI. The CDR3, cysteine through phenylalanine, is 16 amino acids long. The CDR3 DNA has 48 bases and is translated from base 1. The sequence links TRBV6-5 to TRBJ1-2, with 11 bases matching TRBD1. The origin of this receptor is a female donor with HTLV-1-associated myelopathy (HAM/TSP). Sequencing used PBMCs. The DNA is as follows: TGTTCCAGCAGTTACGCAAGGACAGGGGGCGGCTATGGCTACACCTTC. Translated, it gives CSSSYARTGGGYGYTF.